Listed below are T cell receptor beta chains from one sample, sequenced in a study of blood T cell repertoires in COVID-19. Assay used: immunoSEQ multiplex PCR; TCRdb lists only in-frame clones, some missing. Here the sample spans about 120,000 clones, under 80% being singletons. The sample was peripheral blood. These receptors came from a man aged 70 or older with acute or convalescent COVID-19. Both conserved end residues are part of each CDR3. A D gene is named only where the DNA matches it firmly. Not all rows give a size; the values are once, few, many and, for expanded clones, a class.

j_gene: TRBJ2-2; v_gene: TRBV3-1/TRBV3-2; d_gene: NA; abundance: NA; CDR3aa: CASSSQGVGELFF; CDR3nt: TGTGCCAGCAGCTCACAGGGAGTCGGGGAGCTGTTTTTT
j_gene: TRBJ1-4; v_gene: TRBV6-5; d_gene: NA; abundance: NA; CDR3aa: CASSYHNSGGEKLFF; CDR3nt: TGTGCCAGCAGTTACCACAACTCTGGGGGGGAAAAACTGTTTTTT
j_gene: TRBJ1-6; v_gene: TRBV11-3; d_gene: NA; abundance: NA; CDR3aa: CASSSTAYNSPLHF; CDR3nt: TGTGCCAGCAGCTCGACAGCGTATAATTCACCCCTCCACTTT
j_gene: TRBJ2-5; v_gene: TRBV6-6; d_gene: TRBD1; abundance: NA; CDR3aa: CASSSGTGSTQYF; CDR3nt: TGTGCCAGCAGTTCCGGGACAGGGTCGACCCAGTACTTC
j_gene: TRBJ1-5; v_gene: TRBV19; d_gene: NA; abundance: NA; CDR3aa: CASTIEGLGNQPQHF; CDR3nt: TGTGCCAGTACTATTGAGGGTCTTGGCAATCAGCCCCAGCATTTT
j_gene: TRBJ1-1; v_gene: TRBV30; d_gene: TRBD1; abundance: few; CDR3aa: CAWGTGLRAEAFF; CDR3nt: TGTGCCTGGGGGACAGGCCTTCGCGCTGAAGCTTTCTTT
j_gene: TRBJ1-1; v_gene: TRBV10-3; d_gene: NA; abundance: NA; CDR3aa: CAIVAGPFKGDTEAFF; CDR3nt: TGTGCCATAGTAGCCGGACCCTTCAAGGGAGACACTGAAGCTTTCTTT
j_gene: TRBJ2-5; v_gene: TRBV7-9; d_gene: TRBD2; abundance: few; CDR3aa: CASSYPSGGALRQETQYF; CDR3nt: TGTGCCAGCAGCTACCCTAGCGGGGGGGCCTTGCGACAAGAGACCCAGTACTTC
j_gene: TRBJ1-5; v_gene: TRBV5-1; d_gene: NA; abundance: NA; CDR3aa: CASSLVPGISNQPQHF; CDR3nt: TGCGCCAGCAGCTTGGTTCCGGGGATCAGCAATCAGCCCCAGCATTTT
j_gene: TRBJ2-1; v_gene: TRBV7-3; d_gene: NA; abundance: once; CDR3aa: CASSFTRSSYNEQFF; CDR3nt: TGTGCCAGCAGCTTCACCCGGAGCTCCTACAATGAGCAGTTCTTC
j_gene: TRBJ2-7; v_gene: TRBV7-2; d_gene: TRBD2; abundance: few; CDR3aa: CASSLDGGNYEQYF; CDR3nt: TGTGCCAGCAGCTTAGACGGGGGGAACTACGAGCAGTACTTC
j_gene: TRBJ1-6; v_gene: TRBV27; d_gene: NA; abundance: NA; CDR3aa: CASSWGFNSPLHF; CDR3nt: TGTGCCAGCAGTTGGGGCTTTAACTCACCCCTCCACTTT
j_gene: TRBJ2-3; v_gene: TRBV7-2; d_gene: NA; abundance: few; CDR3aa: CASSLGLFTDTQYF; CDR3nt: TGTGCCAGCAGCTTAGGTCTCTTCACAGATACGCAGTATTTT
j_gene: TRBJ1-5; v_gene: TRBV19; d_gene: NA; abundance: NA; CDR3aa: CASSISTGTSNQPQHF; CDR3nt: TGTGCCAGTAGTATTTCCACAGGGACTAGCAATCAGCCCCAGCATTTT
j_gene: TRBJ2-3; v_gene: TRBV5-6; d_gene: NA; abundance: NA; CDR3aa: CASSLVQAFLGTDTQYF; CDR3nt: TGTGCCAGCAGCTTGGTTCAGGCCTTCTTGGGCACAGATACGCAGTATTTT
j_gene: TRBJ1-5; v_gene: TRBV18; d_gene: TRBD1; abundance: once; CDR3aa: CASSPDRSHQPQHF; CDR3nt: TGTGCCAGCTCTCCGGACAGGAGCCATCAGCCCCAGCATTTT
j_gene: TRBJ2-5; v_gene: TRBV3-1/TRBV3-2; d_gene: TRBD2; abundance: NA; CDR3aa: CASSHRATSGGAPKTQYF; CDR3nt: TGTGCCAGCAGCCATCGGGCGACTAGCGGGGGGGCCCCGAAGACCCAGTACTTC
j_gene: TRBJ1-5; v_gene: TRBV15; d_gene: NA; abundance: few; CDR3aa: CATSRDREVFRPQHF; CDR3nt: TGTGCCACCAGCAGAGATCGGGAGGTTTTTAGGCCCCAGCATTTT
j_gene: TRBJ1-2; v_gene: TRBV28; d_gene: NA; abundance: NA; CDR3aa: CASSLRPGGYTF; CDR3nt: TGTGCCAGCAGTTTACGGCCCGGGGGCTACACCTTC
j_gene: TRBJ1-3; v_gene: TRBV6-5; d_gene: NA; abundance: NA; CDR3aa: CASSGQGNTIYF; CDR3nt: TGTGCCAGCAGCGGACAGGGAAACACCATATATTTT
j_gene: TRBJ1-5; v_gene: TRBV5-6; d_gene: NA; abundance: NA; CDR3aa: CASSLGQARQPQHF; CDR3nt: TGTGCCAGCAGCTTGGGACAGGCTCGTCAGCCCCAGCATTTT
j_gene: TRBJ2-5; v_gene: TRBV5-1; d_gene: TRBD1; abundance: NA; CDR3aa: CASSFYPGQGDVKTQYF; CDR3nt: TGCGCCAGCAGCTTCTACCCGGGACAGGGGGATGTAAAGACCCAGTACTTC
j_gene: TRBJ1-4; v_gene: TRBV7-9; d_gene: TRBD1; abundance: NA; CDR3aa: CASSYRQGQLEKLFF; CDR3nt: TGTGCCAGCAGCTACAGACAGGGGCAGTTAGAAAAACTGTTTTTT
j_gene: TRBJ2-1; v_gene: TRBV5-4; d_gene: NA; abundance: NA; CDR3aa: CASSPRGGNYNEQFF; CDR3nt: TGTGCCAGCAGCCCTAGGGGGGGGAATTACAATGAGCAGTTCTTC
j_gene: TRBJ2-4; v_gene: TRBV9; d_gene: NA; abundance: few; CDR3aa: CASSAQTAKNIQYF; CDR3nt: TGTGCCAGCAGCGCCCAGACAGCGAAAAACATTCAGTACTTC
j_gene: TRBJ1-2; v_gene: TRBV7-2; d_gene: TRBD1; abundance: NA; CDR3aa: CASSLGRTGGNYGYTF; CDR3nt: TGTGCCAGCAGCTTAGGTCGGACAGGGGGCAACTATGGCTACACCTTC
j_gene: TRBJ1-4; v_gene: TRBV4-3; d_gene: NA; abundance: few; CDR3aa: CASSQVIAQGNEKLFF; CDR3nt: TGCGCCAGCAGCCAAGTCATCGCACAGGGTAATGAAAAACTGTTTTTT
j_gene: TRBJ1-2; v_gene: TRBV28; d_gene: NA; abundance: NA; CDR3aa: CASSLSTHYGYTF; CDR3nt: TGTGCCAGCAGTTTAAGCACCCACTATGGCTACACCTTC
j_gene: TRBJ1-1; v_gene: TRBV5-4; d_gene: TRBD1; abundance: NA; CDR3aa: CASSPSTGENTEAFF; CDR3nt: TGTGCCAGCAGCCCGTCGACAGGGGAGAACACTGAAGCTTTCTTT
j_gene: TRBJ1-2; v_gene: TRBV7-7; d_gene: NA; abundance: once; CDR3aa: CASSLDRESGYTF; CDR3nt: TGTGCCAGCAGCTTAGACAGGGAAAGCGGCTACACCTTC
j_gene: TRBJ2-3; v_gene: TRBV6-1; d_gene: TRBD2; abundance: NA; CDR3aa: CASSVVSGGNTDTQYF; CDR3nt: TGTGCCAGCAGTGTTGTTAGCGGGGGGAACACAGATACGCAGTATTTT
j_gene: TRBJ2-1; v_gene: TRBV9; d_gene: TRBD2; abundance: NA; CDR3aa: CASSNRGGVYNEQFF; CDR3nt: TGTGCCAGCAGCAACCGCGGGGGAGTCTACAATGAGCAGTTCTTC
j_gene: TRBJ1-6; v_gene: TRBV3-1/TRBV3-2; d_gene: TRBD1; abundance: once; CDR3aa: CASSPSGQGNSPLHF; CDR3nt: TGTGCCAGCAGCCCTTCGGGACAGGGGAATTCACCCCTCCACTTT
j_gene: TRBJ2-1; v_gene: TRBV18; d_gene: NA; abundance: NA; CDR3aa: CASSPPQGTIINEQFF; CDR3nt: TGTGCCAGCTCACCACCGCAGGGCACCATAATAAATGAGCAGTTCTTC
j_gene: TRBJ1-5; v_gene: TRBV5-1; d_gene: NA; abundance: NA; CDR3aa: CASSLESGNQPQHF; CDR3nt: TGCGCCAGCAGCTTGGAGAGCGGCAATCAGCCCCAGCATTTT
j_gene: TRBJ1-1; v_gene: TRBV5-5; d_gene: NA; abundance: NA; CDR3aa: CASSARGMNTEAFF; CDR3nt: TGTGCCAGCAGCGCCAGGGGAATGAACACTGAAGCTTTCTTT
j_gene: TRBJ1-2; v_gene: TRBV5-3; d_gene: NA; abundance: NA; CDR3aa: CARSLATINCGYTF; CDR3nt: TGTGCCAGAAGCTTGGCTACGATTAACTGCGGCTACACCTTC
j_gene: TRBJ1-1; v_gene: TRBV4-1; d_gene: NA; abundance: NA; CDR3aa: CASSQGPPRALNTEAFF; CDR3nt: TGCGCCAGCAGCCAAGGGCCCCCCAGGGCCCTGAACACTGAAGCTTTCTTT
j_gene: TRBJ2-7; v_gene: TRBV19; d_gene: TRBD1; abundance: NA; CDR3aa: CASSTGQPYEQYF; CDR3nt: TGTGCCAGTAGTACGGGACAGCCCTACGAGCAGTACTTC
j_gene: TRBJ1-1; v_gene: TRBV7-9; d_gene: TRBD1; abundance: once; CDR3aa: CASSSRGDTEAFF; CDR3nt: TGTGCCAGCAGCTCCAGGGGGGACACTGAAGCTTTCTTT
j_gene: TRBJ2-2; v_gene: TRBV5-4; d_gene: TRBD2; abundance: once; CDR3aa: CASSTSGGYTGELFF; CDR3nt: TGTGCCAGCTCGACTAGCGGGGGTTACACCGGGGAGCTGTTTTTT
j_gene: TRBJ1-2; v_gene: TRBV5-4; d_gene: TRBD1; abundance: NA; CDR3aa: CASNPGGTGGPRDTF; CDR3nt: TGTGCCAGCAACCCCGGCGGGACAGGGGGCCCGCGTGACACCTTC
j_gene: TRBJ1-3; v_gene: TRBV3-1/TRBV3-2; d_gene: TRBD1; abundance: NA; CDR3aa: CASTQGALLYGNTIYF; CDR3nt: TGTGCCAGCACCCAGGGGGCCCTTCTCTATGGAAACACCATATATTTT
j_gene: TRBJ1-2; v_gene: TRBV7-9; d_gene: TRBD1; abundance: NA; CDR3aa: CASSLEAGGSYGYTF; CDR3nt: TGTGCCAGCAGCTTAGAGGCAGGGGGCTCCTATGGCTACACCTTC
j_gene: TRBJ2-5; v_gene: TRBV7-2; d_gene: TRBD2; abundance: NA; CDR3aa: CASSSAGAGTQYF; CDR3nt: TGTGCCAGCAGCTCAGCGGGGGCTGGGACCCAGTACTTC
j_gene: TRBJ1-1; v_gene: TRBV21-1; d_gene: NA; abundance: few; CDR3aa: CASSNADRDTEAFF; CDR3nt: TGTGCCAGCAGCAATGCCGACAGGGACACTGAAGCTTTCTTT
j_gene: TRBJ2-2; v_gene: TRBV5-1; d_gene: TRBD1; abundance: once; CDR3aa: CASSLRTGGDTGELFF; CDR3nt: TGCGCCAGCAGCTTAAGGACAGGGGGGGACACCGGGGAGCTGTTTTTT
j_gene: TRBJ1-1; v_gene: TRBV4-1; d_gene: TRBD1; abundance: NA; CDR3aa: CASSRLQGDTEAFF; CDR3nt: TGCGCCAGCAGCCGCTTACAGGGGGACACTGAAGCTTTCTTT
j_gene: TRBJ1-4; v_gene: TRBV7-2; d_gene: NA; abundance: once; CDR3aa: CASSLVWGLDEKLFF; CDR3nt: TGTGCCAGCAGCTTAGTGTGGGGGCTGGATGAAAAACTGTTTTTT
j_gene: TRBJ1-4; v_gene: TRBV18; d_gene: TRBD1; abundance: NA; CDR3aa: CASSPTGTGGGKNEKLFF; CDR3nt: TGTGCCAGCTCACCAACGGGCACAGGGGGCGGGAAGAATGAAAAACTGTTTTTT